This T cell receptor (beta chain) was identified during a study of immune evolution from preneoplasia to lung adenocarcinoma. General study findings and limits: From normal lung to invasive adenocarcinoma, top clone frequencies appeared to decrease. Later-stage lesions appeared to have more T cells, more diversity, less clonality.

This CDR3 has 14 amino acids. Germline lookup yields CDR1 KGHSH and CDR2 LQKENI. Trimming at V came to 4 bases and at J to 8 bases, leaving 8 bases not matched to a gene. This clone was recorded once. What it binds is unknown. Sequencing used immunoSEQ multiplex PCR; TCRdb keeps in-frame clones, though not all of them. The sample lists thousands of clones; approximately 82% were seen once. Histologic diagnosis was independently verified by two lung pathologists. This clonotype originated in a person aged 65-85 years with lung adenocarcinoma. Sequencing input: FFPE adjacent normal lung tissue. The chain uses TRBV18 and TRBJ1-1; 9 bases match TRBD1. The CDR3 DNA reads as TGTGCCAGCTCACTAGGACAGGGGTCAATAGAAGCTTTCTTT. Its protein is CASSLGQGSIEAFF.